Each of the 21 T cell receptor beta chains below was sequenced from the same sample in a study of T-cell reconstitution after alpha-beta-depleted transplantation in children. Unique molecular identifiers were incorporated when the TCRbeta library was constructed. TCRdb called the PCR reads again in MiXCR, with one record for every CDR3 protein. The profile covers 610,000 or so distinct CDR3 sequences, with more than 20% appearing a single time and under 45% taken by the ten largest. Sequences were derived from PBMCs, sampled before TCRalphabeta/CD19-depleted stem cell transplant. The receptors come from a boy in the first two years of life with Wiskott-Aldrich syndrome, due to receive a stem cell transplant.

V usage is TRBV19 and J usage is TRBJ2-7; 12 nucleotides agree with TRBD2. V was pared by 3 bases and J by 2 bases, with 2 bases of the junction left unmatched. Germline-derived CDR1 and CDR2 are LNHDA and SQIVND (reference sequence). The CDR3 runs 15 residues. CDR3 sequence reads: CASSMTSGRAYEQYF. The CDR3 region has the DNA TGTGCCAGTAGTATGACTAGCGGGAGAGCCTACGAGCAGTACTTC. The variable domain in full, with the rest retrieved from reference TRBV19 and TRBJ2-7, is DGGITQSPKYLFRKEGQNVTLSCEQNLNHDAMYWYRQDPGQGLRLIYYSQIVNDFQKGDIAEGYSVSREKKESFPLTVTSAQKNPTAFYLCASSMTSGRAYEQYFGPGTRLTVT.

V usage is TRBV6-5 and J usage is TRBJ2-1; TRBD2 is a possible D gene (6 bases). Germline-derived CDR1 and CDR2 are MNHEY and SVGAGI. The CDR3 is 16 amino acids. V was shortened by 0 bases and J by 6 bases, with 15 bases between the two germline ends. This CDR3 is CASSYSGQGGLNEQFF. In DNA form, the CDR3 reads TGTGCCAGCAGTTACTCAGGGCAGGGAGGCCTCAATGAGCAGTTCTTC.

This clonotype was counted only a few times. This chain joins TRBV27 and TRBJ1-4; D is ambiguous. V was trimmed by 3 bases and J by 8 bases, leaving 10 bases between them. Germline V gives CDR1 MNHEY, CDR2 SMNVEV (reference sequence). This CDR3 contains 13 residues. The CDR3 DNA reads TGTGCCAGCAGTTTTGAGGTGGGAGAAAAACTGTTTTTT. It yields the protein CASSFEVGEKLFF.

This chain connects TRBV6-1 to TRBJ2-3, with D perhaps matching TRBD2 (6 bases). Germline CDR1 is MNHNS and CDR2 is SASEGT. V dropped 8 bases and J dropped 5 bases, with 14 bases sitting between them. The CDR3 sequence is 13 residues long. The CDR3 region is CASRDGGRDTQYF. CDR3 DNA: TGTGCCAGCCGGGATGGGGGGAGAGATACGCAGTATTTT.

This rearrangement joins TRBV20-1 to TRBJ1-3; TRBD1 might be the D (5 bases). Per germline, CDR1 DFQATT and CDR2 SNEGSKA (reference sequence). Trimming removed 0 bases at V and 1 base at J, with 10 bases between. The CDR3 runs 15 residues. In nucleotides, the CDR3 is TGCAGTGCTAGAGATAGTAAGGGGTCTGGAAACACCATATATTTT. It is translated as CSARDSKGSGNTIYF.

This sequence joins TRBV7-2 and TRBJ2-7, with unresolved D. V was clipped by 1 base and J by 2 bases, with 12 bases between them. The CDR3 runs 15 residues. In germline, CDR1 is SGHTA, CDR2 FQGNSA. The CDR3 nucleotides are TGTGCCAGCAGCTTAGAAAGGCCATCTACCTACGAGCAGTACTTC. This codes for CASSLERPSTYEQYF.

The rearrangement links TRBV20-1 to TRBJ2-1; D gene unclear. Per the germline V gene, CDR1 is DFQATT and CDR2 is SNEGSKA (reference sequence). This CDR3 is 9 amino acids long. Between the trimmed V and J ends, which lost 5 bases and 9 bases, there was a span of 5 bases. The CDR3 is CSARREQFF. Written as DNA, the CDR3 is TGCAGTGCTCGCCGTGAGCAGTTCTTC.

J is TRBJ2-1 and V is TRBV7-2; 7 bases agree with TRBD2. Unmatched junction bases numbered 8, after V lost 0 bases and J lost 3 bases. The CDR3 is 17 amino acids. The germline gives CDR1 SGHTA, CDR2 FQGNSA. CDR3 amino acids: CASSLALLANNYNEQFF. In DNA form, the CDR3 reads TGTGCCAGCAGCTTAGCCTTACTAGCGAACAACTACAATGAGCAGTTCTTC.

The CDR3 nucleotides are TGTGCCAGCAGACAGACGACTAGCGGGAGGGGCTACAATGAGCAGTTCTTC. Its protein is CASRQTTSGRGYNEQFF. V and J are TRBV12-3 or TRBV12-4 and TRBJ2-1; 14 bases agree with TRBD2. J was trimmed by 3 bases and V by 6 bases; bases with no gene match: 7. CDR3 length: 17 residues.

The J gene is TRBJ2-2, the V gene TRBV7-9; D is unclear. Trimming took off 3 bases at V and 0 bases at J, with 11 bases between the two ends. This CDR3 spans 16 amino acids. CDR1 is SEHNR and CDR2 is FQNEAQ in the germline V gene (reference sequence). The CDR3: CASSFYGRSNTGELFF. Here the CDR3 DNA reads TGTGCCAGCAGCTTTTATGGACGGTCGAACACCGGGGAGCTGTTTTTT.

The rearrangement joins TRBV6-1 to TRBJ1-1; D possibly corresponds to TRBD1 (5 bases). Germline lookup yields CDR1 MNHNS and CDR2 SASEGT. V was shortened by 6 bases and J by 8 bases, with 13 bases between the two germline ends. The CDR3 is made up of 12 amino acids. Here the CDR3 DNA reads TGTGCCAGCAGCGACGGCAGGGCGGAAGCTTTCTTT. It codes for CASSDGRAEAFF.

J is TRBJ2-1 and V is TRBV5-1; TRBD2 matches at 13 bases. Germline V gene data show CDR1 as SGHRS and CDR2 as YFSETQ. V lost 0 bases and J lost 0; bases outside the gene matches: 6. The CDR3 has 19 amino acids. CDR3 protein: CASSLAGTSGMSSYNEQFF. The DNA for the CDR3 is TGCGCCAGCAGCTTGGCTGGGACTAGCGGGATGAGCTCCTACAATGAGCAGTTCTTC.

The CDR3 region is CASSPGTRGKEVGLFF. The CDR3 DNA reads as TGCGCCAGCAGCCCCGGGACCCGGGGTAAAGAGGTCGGGCTGTTTTTT. The rearrangement uses TRBV5-1 and TRBJ2-2; perhaps D is TRBD1 or TRBD2 (5 bases each). Germline lookup yields CDR1 SGHRS and CDR2 YFSETQ. The CDR3 is 16 residues long. Trimming shortened V by 4 bases and J by 13 bases, and 26 bases separated the two germline ends. The full variable domain, rest sourced from reference TRBV5-1 and TRBJ2-2, is KAGVTQTPRYLIKTRGQQVTLSCSPISGHRSVSWYQQTPGQGLQFLFEYFSETQRNKGNFPGRFSGRQFSNSRSEMNVSTLELGDSALYLCASSPGTRGKEVGLFFGEGSRLTVL.

V is TRBV20-1 and J is TRBJ1-4; 10 nucleotides align to TRBD1. Germline-derived CDR1 and CDR2 are DFQATT and SNEGSKA (reference sequence). With 5 bases clipped from V and 9 bases from J, the junction kept 6 bases outside the gene matches. CDR3 size: 13 residues. Here the CDR3 reads CSAWATGGKKLFF. The CDR3 DNA reads TGCAGTGCTTGGGCGACAGGGGGCAAAAAACTGTTTTTT.

V and J are TRBV5-1 and TRBJ2-3; D tentatively reads TRBD1 or TRBD2 (5 bases each). Looked up from germline, CDR1 is SGHRS and CDR2 is YFSETQ. V was trimmed by 6 bases and J by 0 bases, leaving 11 bases between them. There are 14 residues in the CDR3. The CDR3 protein is CASMRGGSTDTQYF. The CDR3 DNA reads TGCGCCAGCATGAGGGGTGGGAGCACAGATACGCAGTATTTT. The variable domain in full, with the rest retrieved from reference TRBV5-1 and TRBJ2-3, is KAGVTQTPRYLIKTRGQQVTLSCSPISGHRSVSWYQQTPGQGLQFLFEYFSETQRNKGNFPGRFSGRQFSNSRSEMNVSTLELGDSALYLCASMRGGSTDTQYFGPGTRLTVL.

This clonotype has just one count. Compared with germline, one end of the junction differs, possibly owing to a read error. The V call is TRBV5-6, the J call TRBJ2-7; D is unclear. From germline, CDR1 is SGHDT and CDR2 YYEEEE. The CDR3 consists of 15 residues. CDR3 residues: CASSLSRHTSYEQYF. CDR3 DNA: TGTGCCAGCAGCTTATCACGACATACCTCCTACGAGCAGTACTTT.

The chain joins TRBV30 to TRBJ2-5, with a tentative D call TRBD2 (6 bases). V was pared by 0 bases and J by 4 bases, with 21 bases between. From germline, CDR1 is GTSNPN and CDR2 SVGIG (reference sequence). The CDR3 is made up of 17 amino acids. The CDR3 nucleotides are TGTGCCTGGAGTGTACCTTTCTGGGGGGTGGAAGGAGAGACCCAGTACTTC. Translating gives CAWSVPFWGVEGETQYF.

This clonotype was seen more than once but under ten times. The chain is built from TRBV10-3 and TRBJ2-3, with 10 bases matching TRBD1. Germline loops: CDR1 ENHRY, CDR2 SYGVKD. The CDR3 consists of 15 residues. The J segment lost 2 bases and the V segment lost 10 bases, leaving 9 bases of the junction unmatched. CDR3 region: CATGGTGATTDTQYF. In nucleotides, the CDR3 is TGTGCCACAGGAGGGACAGGGGCCACCACAGATACGCAGTATTTT.

The rearrangement joins TRBV15 to TRBJ2-1, with TRBD1 matching over 8 bases. With V trimmed by 0 bases and J by 3 bases, 7 bases remained unmatched. The germline V gene encodes CDR1 LNHNV and CDR2 YYDKDF (reference sequence). The CDR3 runs 17 residues. In DNA, the CDR3 is TGTGCCACCAGCAGAGATCGGTACAGGGGGAACTACAATGAGCAGTTCTTC. Protein product: CATSRDRYRGNYNEQFF.

This clonotype was detected a few times. The CDR3 loop is CSVPHGEQFF. The CDR3 DNA reads TGCAGTGTCCCACACGGTGAGCAGTTCTTC. The chain links TRBV20-1 to TRBJ2-1; D unresolved. Germline V gives CDR1 DFQATT, CDR2 SNEGSKA (reference sequence). Trimming pared 7 bases from V and 9 bases from J, leaving 10 bases between. The CDR3 runs 10 residues.

This clonotype was seen a handful of times. The rearrangement joins TRBV6-5 to TRBJ1-2; D uncertain. The CDR3 totals 15 residues. Germline V CDR1 and CDR2: MNHEY, SVGAGI. Trimming stripped 0 bases from V and 4 bases from J, with 12 bases between. As DNA, the CDR3 is TGTGCCAGCAGTTACTCTGCCGCGAAAACCTATGGCTACACCTTC. This gives the protein CASSYSAAKTYGYTF.